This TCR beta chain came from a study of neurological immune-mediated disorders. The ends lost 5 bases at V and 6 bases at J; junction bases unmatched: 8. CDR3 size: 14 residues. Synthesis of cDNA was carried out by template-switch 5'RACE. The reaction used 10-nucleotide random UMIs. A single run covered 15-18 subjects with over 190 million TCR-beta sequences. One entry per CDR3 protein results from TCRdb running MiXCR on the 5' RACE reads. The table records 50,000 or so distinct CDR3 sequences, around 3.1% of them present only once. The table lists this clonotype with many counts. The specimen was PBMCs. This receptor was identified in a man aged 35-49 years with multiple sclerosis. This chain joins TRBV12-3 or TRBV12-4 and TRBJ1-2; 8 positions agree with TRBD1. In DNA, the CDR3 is TGTGCCAGCAGTATTCGACAGGGGAGGCATGGCTACACCTTC. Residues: CASSIRQGRHGYTF.